This T cell receptor (beta chain) was found in a study of technical replicates of blood from a few donors. The germline gives CDR1 KGHSH, CDR2 LQKENI. This CDR3 is 14 amino acids long. Deletions cut 3 bases from V and 4 bases from J, with 13 bases between. Data came from immunoSEQ multiplex PCR; TCRdb stores just in-frame clones and leaves some out. The repertoire consists of tens of thousands of clones, with approximately 94% occurring once and the leading ten covering about 0.26%. The sequence came from a human donor in good health. J is TRBJ2-7 and V is TRBV18, with D hard to call. The source material was T cells isolated from PBMCs. CDR3 in amino acids: CASSPVVYRYEQYF. Written as DNA, the CDR3 is TGTGCCAGCTCACCCGTGGTTTATAGATACGAGCAGTACTTC.